The 17 T cell receptor beta chains presented below share a single source sample, sequenced in a study of metastatic and nonmetastatic thyroid tumors. Every patient was untreated before thyroid surgery. Through MiXCR, TCRdb re-clonotyped the PCR reads. The data show more than 20,000 clones, about 20% seen once. The sequenced material came from blood. The receptors were gathered from a female donor with papillary thyroid cancer or a benign thyroid nodule (not recorded which). Some clones in this sample may be carry-over from other donors' samples.

The table lists this clone with many counts. The rearrangement joins TRBV27 to TRBJ2-3; 7 nucleotides line up with TRBD2. V was clipped by 7 bases and J by 1 base; unmatched bases: 11. There are 16 residues in the CDR3. Germline CDR1 is MNHEY and CDR2 is SMNVEV (reference sequence). The CDR3 loop is CASIEYGGGGTDTQYF. CDR3 bases: TGTGCCAGCATTGAGTATGGGGGGGGAGGCACAGATACGCAGTATTTT.

The chain uses TRBV5-1 and TRBJ1-1; 7 bases agree with TRBD1. Trimming cost V 3 bases and J 10 bases; bases outside gene matches: 3. The germline V gene has CDR1 SGHRS and CDR2 YFSETQ. This CDR3 is 11 amino acids long. CDR3 loop: CASSSRQGAFF. CDR3 coding DNA: TGCGCCAGCAGCTCCCGACAGGGAGCTTTCTTT.

This clone was picked up many times. The rearrangement links TRBV4-3 to TRBJ1-1; D uncertain. Deletions cut 3 bases from V and 0 bases from J, with 5 bases between. The CDR3 has 13 amino acids. Germline CDR1 is LGHNA and CDR2 is YSLEER. The CDR3 coding sequence is TGCGCCAGCAGCCACACCATGAACACTGAAGCTTTCTTT. This encodes CASSHTMNTEAFF.

The gene calls are TRBV6-2 or TRBV6-3 and TRBJ2-7; D may be TRBD1 (6 bases). The CDR3 has 19 amino acids. Per the germline V gene, CDR1 is MNHEY and CDR2 is SVGEGT. Trimming shortened V by 2 bases and J by 0 bases, and 23 bases separated the two germline ends. The CDR3 protein is CASSYVFWTVGPTSYEQYF. In DNA, the CDR3 is TGTGCCAGCAGTTACGTTTTTTGGACAGTGGGGCCCACCTCCTACGAGCAGTACTTC.

This clone was counted at least ten times. The J gene is TRBJ1-5, the V gene TRBV20-1; 8 bases fit TRBD1. CDR3 length: 14 amino acids. Germline V gene data show CDR1 as DFQATT and CDR2 as SNEGSKA (reference sequence). V lost 4 bases to trimming and J lost 3 bases; unmatched junction nucleotides: 5. The CDR3 reads CSAIQGVDNQPQHF. Here the CDR3 DNA reads TGCAGTGCTATACAGGGGGTAGACAATCAGCCCCAGCATTTT.

The genes are TRBV11-2 and TRBJ2-7; D is tentatively TRBD1 or TRBD2 (6 bases each). The CDR3 contains 15 residues. The germline V and J ends were trimmed by 0 bases and 5 bases, with 14 bases remaining between them. CDR1 SGHAT and CDR2 FQNNGV come from the germline V gene. For the CDR3, the DNA is TGTGCCAGCAGCTTAGATGGGCCGGGGGCTAACGAGCAGTACTTC. Translation gives CASSLDGPGANEQYF.

In its sample, this clone was seen many times. The gene calls are TRBV20-1 and TRBJ2-1; 8 bases align to TRBD2. The CDR3 loop spans 21 amino acids. J gave up 6 bases and V 1 base, and 26 bases lay outside the gene matches. Germline-derived CDR1 and CDR2 are DFQATT and SNEGSKA (reference sequence). The CDR3, as DNA: TGCAGTGCTAGAGTTAGGCAGGGTCTTATACCAAGCGGGAGTTTTGGCAATGAGCAGTTCTTC. Translated, it gives CSARVRQGLIPSGSFGNEQFF.

This clone was observed a few times. The V gene is TRBV27, the J gene TRBJ2-7; weak D call: TRBD2 (6 bases). From germline, CDR1 is MNHEY and CDR2 SMNVEV (reference sequence). Trimming removed 6 bases from V and 5 bases from J, with 20 bases in between. The CDR3 is 15 residues long. The DNA for the CDR3 is TGTGCCAGCAGCCTCACTAGCTGTATTACCCACGAGCAGTACTTC. Protein product: CASSLTSCITHEQYF.

This clone has a handful of counts. Just one base apart from a much larger clone, this may be a read error. The chain is built from TRBV5-1 and TRBJ2-5; D unclear. The germline V gene has CDR1 SGHRS and CDR2 YFSETQ. The CDR3 contains 14 residues. Trimming took 4 bases from V and 7 from J, leaving 17 bases between them. CDR3 bases: TGCGCCAGCAGCCCGTGTCCTTATTCGGGGACCCAGTACTTC. It is translated as CASSPCPYSGTQYF.

This clone was counted many times. This chain joins TRBV6-2 or TRBV6-3 and TRBJ2-3; D is perhaps TRBD2 (6 bases). The germline V and J ends were trimmed by 4 bases and 8 bases, with 13 bases remaining between them. The CDR3 loop spans 13 amino acids. Per the germline V gene, CDR1 is MNHEY and CDR2 is SVGEGT. The CDR3 coding sequence is TGTGCCAGCAGTTGGGGGGACCGCAGTACGCAGTATTTT. Amino acid sequence: CASSWGDRSTQYF.

This clone was counted ten times or more. The chain recombines TRBV5-1 with TRBJ2-2; D gene ambiguous. This CDR3 has 11 amino acids. Trimming pared 6 bases from V and 5 bases from J, leaving 5 bases between. Germline V gene sequence: CDR1 SGHRS, CDR2 YFSETQ. CDR3 sequence (DNA): TGCGCCAGCACCTCGACCGGGGAGCTGTTTTTT. Translated, it gives CASTSTGELFF.

The chain joins TRBV30 to TRBJ1-4; D might be TRBD1 (5 bases). The CDR3 is 14 amino acids. Germline CDR1 is GTSNPN and CDR2 is SVGIG (reference sequence). The V end lost 6 bases, the J end lost 3 bases, and 14 bases lay between the germline ends. CDR3: CACKIGGANEKLFF. CDR3 in DNA: TGTGCCTGCAAAATCGGGGGGGCTAATGAAAAACTGTTTTTT.

This clone was observed many times. The V gene is TRBV4-1, the J gene TRBJ2-4; 8 bases match TRBD1. Germline-derived CDR1 and CDR2 are MGHRA and YSYEKL. V was clipped by 0 bases and J by 2 bases; unmatched bases: 3. The CDR3 covers 16 residues. The CDR3 is CASSQERTGTKNIQYF. In nucleotides, the CDR3 is TGCGCCAGCAGCCAAGAAAGGACAGGGACCAAAAACATTCAGTACTTC.

The sample holds many counts of this clone. The chain uses TRBV19 and TRBJ2-2; TRBD2 matches 11 bases. The CDR3 covers 18 residues. Germline loops: CDR1 LNHDA, CDR2 SQIVND (reference sequence). The junction had 12 bases not matched to a gene; V was cut back by 3 bases and J by 6 bases. In nucleotides, the CDR3 is TGTGCCAGTAGTATTGAGACTAGCGGGACTATGAAGGCCGGGGAGCTGTTTTTT. This translates into CASSIETSGTMKAGELFF.

This clone appeared many times. The chain couples TRBV28 to TRBJ2-5; no definite D call. Germline loops: CDR1 MDHEN, CDR2 SYDVKM. CDR3 length: 12 amino acids. Trimming took 1 base from V and 4 from J, leaving 4 bases between them. The CDR3 is CASSLYSETQYF. The DNA of the CDR3 is TGTGCCAGCAGTTTATATTCAGAGACCCAGTACTTC.

This clone was picked up a small number of times. The CDR3 reads CSASHDRGDKTQYF. The CDR3 DNA reads TGCAGTGCTAGCCACGACAGGGGCGATAAGACCCAGTACTTC. The gene calls are TRBV20-1 and TRBJ2-5; 8 nucleotides agree with TRBD1. This CDR3 region has 14 residues. V shed 3 bases and J 6 bases; nucleotides not matched to a gene: 9. Germline V lookup: CDR1 DFQATT, CDR2 SNEGSKA (reference sequence).

A single count supports this clone. The chain uses TRBV29-1 and TRBJ2-2; D is uncertain. The V gene lost 4 bases and the J gene lost 0 bases, with 9 bases spanning the gap. The CDR3 has 14 residues. Germline assignment: CDR1 SQVTM and CDR2 ANQGSEA. CDR3 loop: CSVVLTPNTGELFF. The DNA for the CDR3 is TGCAGCGTTGTCCTGACTCCGAACACCGGGGAGCTGTTTTTT.